One and the same sample provided the 10 T cell receptor beta chains below, sequenced in a study of shared clonotypes between healthy human individuals. Clones were read by immunoSEQ multiplex PCR, and TCRdb kept only the in-frame ones, dropping some. Among more than 500,000 clones listed, about 96% were seen once. Material for sequencing was naive CD4+ T cells sorted from blood. Described subset: CD45RA+ positively selected. The receptors stem from a woman in her 30s in good health.

The rearrangement joins TRBV4-1 to TRBJ2-5; 7 bases align to TRBD2. The last part of the DNA fits TRBJ2-7 better; the J call may be wrong. The germline CDR1 and CDR2 sequences are MGHRA and YSYEKL. The CDR3 is made up of 16 amino acids. Here the CDR3 DNA reads TGCGCCAGCAGCCAAGATCTAGCGGCCCGCTCCTACGAGCAGTACTTC. It translates to CASSQDLAARSYEQYF.

Details on this clone: Additional DNA sequences in this sample encode the identical CDR3. The V call is TRBV28, the J call TRBJ2-1; D is perhaps TRBD2 (6 bases). CDR3 length: 15 residues. Germline CDR1 and CDR2: MDHEN and SYDVKM. Between the trimmed V and J ends, which lost 3 bases and 0 bases, there was a span of 9 bases. CDR3 nucleotides: TGTGCCAGCAGTTTGGGGGGAAGCTCCTACAATGAGCAGTTCTTC. Residues: CASSLGGSSYNEQFF.

J is TRBJ2-7 and V is TRBV4-1, with 8 bases matching TRBD2. Germline values: CDR1 MGHRA, CDR2 YSYEKL. This CDR3 is 14 amino acids long. J gave up 6 bases and V 4 bases, and 8 bases lay outside the gene matches. Written as DNA, the CDR3 is TGCGCCAGCAGCCGGGGCGGGGGGTTTTCCGAGCAGTACTTC. Translation: CASSRGGGFSEQYF.

This chain joins TRBV10-3 and TRBJ2-5; D might be TRBD1 (5 bases). Germline values: CDR1 ENHRY, CDR2 SYGVKD. CDR3 size: 13 residues. Trimming removed 2 bases from V and 5 bases from J, with 9 bases in between. This CDR3 reads CAISERGAETQYF. Here the CDR3 DNA reads TGTGCCATCAGTGAGAGGGGCGCTGAGACCCAGTACTTC.

In regard to this clone: This sample includes further DNA sequences coding for the same CDR3. V is TRBV5-1 and J is TRBJ2-2; D unclear. Trimming removed 0 bases at V and 2 bases at J, with 5 bases between. Germline CDR1 and CDR2: SGHRS and YFSETQ. CDR3 size: 14 residues. The CDR3 reads CASSLVQNTGELFF. Here the CDR3 DNA reads TGCGCCAGCAGCTTGGTCCAAAACACCGGGGAGCTGTTTTTT.

The chain carries TRBV28 and TRBJ1-2; maybe TRBD1 (6 bases). The V end lost 5 bases, the J end lost 7 bases, and 17 bases lay between the germline ends. Germline CDR1 and CDR2: MDHEN and SYDVKM. The CDR3 sequence is 14 residues long. The chain's CDR3 is CASSPRVGAGGYTF. For the CDR3, the DNA is TGTGCCAGCAGTCCACGCGTGGGGGCGGGTGGCTACACCTTC.

V is TRBV11-2 and J is TRBJ1-2; possibly TRBD1 for D (5 bases). V lost 0 bases to trimming and J lost 8 bases, with 13 bases between them. The CDR3 loop spans 14 amino acids. From germline, CDR1 is SGHAT and CDR2 FQNNGV. The CDR3 nucleotides read TGTGCCAGCAGCTTAGATCTGACAGCAGCAGGCTACACCTTC. Its translation is CASSLDLTAAGYTF.

The chain has TRBV14 and TRBJ2-1, with 8 nucleotides matching TRBD2. This CDR3 region has 18 residues. The germline gives CDR1 SGHDN, CDR2 FVKESK. V was pared by 2 bases and J by 11 bases, with 20 bases of the junction left unmatched. This CDR3 reads CASSQNLGGISGSSKQFF. As DNA, the CDR3 is TGTGCCAGCAGCCAAAATTTAGGCGGGATCAGCGGGAGCTCTAAGCAGTTCTTC.

The V call is TRBV5-1, the J call TRBJ1-1; 7 bases align to TRBD1. Per the germline V gene, CDR1 is SGHRS and CDR2 is YFSETQ. The CDR3 runs to 17 residues. J lost 2 bases, V lost 4 bases, and 14 bases had no gene match. The DNA for the CDR3 is TGCGCCAGCAGCACCAAAGTACAGGGGCTTTTTAACACTGAAGCTTTCTTT. It translates to CASSTKVQGLFNTEAFF.

J is TRBJ1-2 and V is TRBV28; D unclear. Germline CDR1 and CDR2: MDHEN and SYDVKM. The V and J ends lost 5 bases and 8 bases respectively, with 15 bases between them. The CDR3 is 13 amino acids. This CDR3 is CASSTRQSWGYTF. CDR3 coding DNA: TGTGCCAGCAGTACGAGGCAAAGCTGGGGCTACACCTTC.